The clone carrying this TCR beta chain was detected many times. Its antigen remains unknown. These data come from a study of T cells in Graves' hyperthyroidism and ophthalmopathy. About the study: The initial diagnosis was the point when peripheral blood was collected, ahead of any treatment.

Clinical symptoms, serum thyroxine and TRAb, thyroid ultrasound and orbital computed tomography together formed the diagnostic basis. Isolation of PBMCs was performed on around 9.8 ml fresh peripheral blood. Notes on the study in general: Blood samples included most of the expanded thyroid clonotypes exceeding 0.001.

The source material, RNA transcripts, was used to amplify TCR beta CDR3 regions. HTBI primers were used for first-round RT-PCR of the TCR CDR3. TCRdb passed the multiplex PCR reads through MiXCR, listing each CDR3 protein once. The sample gives 350,000 to 400,000 distinct CDR3 sequences, approximately 20% of which show up once; 3% to 4% is in the top ten. Specimen: blood. The receptor was isolated from a woman between 18 and 29 years old with Graves' hyperthyroidism.

The CDR3 protein is CASSEVGGVNTGELFF. DNA of the CDR3: TGTGCCAGCAGTGAAGTTGGCGGGGTGAACACCGGGGAGCTGTTTTTT. This chain joins TRBV2 and TRBJ2-2; perhaps TRBD2 as D (6 bases). Trimming removed 1 base at V and 1 base at J, with 10 bases between. The CDR3 is 16 amino acids. Germline-derived CDR1 and CDR2 are SNHLY and FYNNEI.